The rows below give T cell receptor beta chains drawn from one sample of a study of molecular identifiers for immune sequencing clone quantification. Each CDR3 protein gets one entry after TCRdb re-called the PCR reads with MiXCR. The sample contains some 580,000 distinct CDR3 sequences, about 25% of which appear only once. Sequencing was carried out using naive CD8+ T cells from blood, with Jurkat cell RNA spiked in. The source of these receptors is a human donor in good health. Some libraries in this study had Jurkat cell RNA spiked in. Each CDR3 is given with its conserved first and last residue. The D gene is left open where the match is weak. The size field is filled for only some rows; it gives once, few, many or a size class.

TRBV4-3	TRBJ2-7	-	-	TGCGCCAGCAGCCAAGATCGTCACACATCCAACGAGCAGTACTTC	CASSQDRHTSNEQYF
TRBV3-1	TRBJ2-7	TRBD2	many	TGTGCCAGCAGCCAAGTAACCGGACTAGCGGGGTACGAGCAGTACTTC	CASSQVTGLAGYEQYF
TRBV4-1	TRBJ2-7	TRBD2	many	TGCGCCAGCAGCCAAGAGACGGCGGGGGTCGGTGAGCAGTACTTC	CASSQETAGVGEQYF
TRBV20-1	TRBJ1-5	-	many	TGCAGTGCTATAGCACGATTAGGGAATCAGCCCCAGCATTTT	CSAIARLGNQPQHF
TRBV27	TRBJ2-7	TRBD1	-	TGTGCCAGCAGTGCAGAGACAGGGGGTCCCTACGAGCAGTACTTC	CASSAETGGPYEQYF
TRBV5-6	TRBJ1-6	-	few	TGTGCCAGCAGCTTCGGGCAGGCAAATTCACCCCTCCACTTT	CASSFGQANSPLHF
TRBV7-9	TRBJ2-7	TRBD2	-	TGTACCAGCAGCTCGTCCCTAGCGGGGGGCCCCTACGAGCAGTACTTC	CTSSSSLAGGPYEQYF
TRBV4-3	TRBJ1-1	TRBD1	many	TGCGCCAGCAGCCAAGCCCGGGGGACAGTCGAAGCTTTCTTT	CASSQARGTVEAFF
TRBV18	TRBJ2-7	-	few	TGTGCCAGCTCACCGGACAACGGCGAGCAGTACTTC	CASSPDNGEQYF
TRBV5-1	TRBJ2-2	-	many	TGCGCCAGCAGCTTGGCTTATGGCCCCATGAACACCGGGGAGCTGTTTTTT	CASSLAYGPMNTGELFF
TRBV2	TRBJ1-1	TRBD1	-	TGTGCCAGCAGCCACCCCAAGGGACAGAGACAAATGAACACTGAAGCTTTCTTT	CASSHPKGQRQMNTEAFF
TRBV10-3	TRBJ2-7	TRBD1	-	TGTGCCATCAGTGAAGAGACAGGGAAGCTAGTCTACGAGCAGTACTTC	CAISEETGKLVYEQYF
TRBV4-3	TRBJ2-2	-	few	TGCGCCAGCAGCCAAGACTGGGCCGGGGGTAACACCGGGGAGCTGTTTTTT	CASSQDWAGGNTGELFF
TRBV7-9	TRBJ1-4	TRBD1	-	TGTGCCAGCCGGGCAGGGGGGGGAAAACTGTTTTTT	CASRAGGGKLFF
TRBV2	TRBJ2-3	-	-	TGTGCCAGCAGTGAAGCGCTTAATCCCGAGGGGATTGGTACGCAGTATTTT	CASSEALNPEGIGTQYF
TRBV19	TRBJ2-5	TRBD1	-	TGTGCCAGTAGCAGAACAGGGGCCGGGGAGACCCAGTACTTC	CASSRTGAGETQYF
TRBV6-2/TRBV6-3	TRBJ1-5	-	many	TGTGCCAGCAGTTACCGCGGGATCGGGGAGCAGCCCCAGCATTTT	CASSYRGIGEQPQHF
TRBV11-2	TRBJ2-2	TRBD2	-	TGTGCCAGCAGCATGGCCGGGACTAGAAACACCGGGGAGCTGTTTTTT	CASSMAGTRNTGELFF
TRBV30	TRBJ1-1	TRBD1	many	TGTGCCTGGAGTGGGGGGACAGGGATGAACACTGAAGCTTTCTTT	CAWSGGTGMNTEAFF
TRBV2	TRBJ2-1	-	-	TGTGCCAGCATGGCCGGGGGCAATGAGCAGTTCTTC	CASMAGGNEQFF
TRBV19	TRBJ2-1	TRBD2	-	TGTGCCAGTACCAAGGGACTACCGAATGAGCAGTTCTTC	CASTKGLPNEQFF
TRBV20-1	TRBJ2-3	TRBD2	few	TGCAGTGTTGCCCTAGCGGGAGGGCCTGTAAGCACAGATACGCAGTATTTT	CSVALAGGPVSTDTQYF
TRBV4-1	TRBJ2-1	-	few	TGCGCCAGCAGCCAAGAGTCAGACTACTCCTACAATGAGCAGTTCTTC	CASSQESDYSYNEQFF
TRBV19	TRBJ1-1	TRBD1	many	TGTGCCAGTAGCATACCCTTTAGTTACACCGCTGGGGACAGTGAAGCTTTCTTT	CASSIPFSYTAGDSEAFF
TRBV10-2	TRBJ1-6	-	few	TGCGCCAGCAGTCCCAATTCACCCCTCCACTTT	CASSPNSPLHF
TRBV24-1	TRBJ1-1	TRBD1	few	TGTGCCACCAGTGACCCCGGACAGGGAGAGGCTGAAGCTTTCTTT	CATSDPGQGEAEAFF
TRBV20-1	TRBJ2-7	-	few	TGCAGTGCTTACCGTAAAGAACTCTACGAGCAGTACTTC	CSAYRKELYEQYF
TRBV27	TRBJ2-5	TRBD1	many	TGTGCCAGCAGTTTCGGGACAGCGCAAGAGACCCAGTACTTC	CASSFGTAQETQYF
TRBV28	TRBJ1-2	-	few	TGTGCCAGCAGTTTATCAGGGGTCTATGGCTACACCTTC	CASSLSGVYGYTF
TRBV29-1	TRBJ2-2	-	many	TGCAGCGCCCGGGGCGCCGGCGGGGAGCTGTTTTTT	CSARGAGGELFF
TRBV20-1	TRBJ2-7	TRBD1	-	TGCAGTGCTGACGACCGGGGACAGGCTTACTACGAGCAGTACTTC	CSADDRGQAYYEQYF
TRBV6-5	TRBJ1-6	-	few	TGTGCCAGCAGTTATGGGACATCCGCAGGTTCCTATAATTCACCCCTCCACTTT	CASSYGTSAGSYNSPLHF
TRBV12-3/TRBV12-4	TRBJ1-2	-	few	TGTGCCAGCAGTTTAGGTGCCGCCACCCAAGGGGGCTACACCTTC	CASSLGAATQGGYTF
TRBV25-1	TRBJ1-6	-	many	TGTGCCAGCAGCCCCGACAGGCCGTATAATTCACCCCTCCACTTT	CASSPDRPYNSPLHF
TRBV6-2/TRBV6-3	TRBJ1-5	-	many	TGTGCCAGCAGTCGACCGTTGCCCCAGCATTTT	CASSRPLPQHF
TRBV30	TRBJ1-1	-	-	TGTGTCTGGGGCAGGGGACTGGGCACTGAAGCTTTCTTT	CVWGRGLGTEAFF
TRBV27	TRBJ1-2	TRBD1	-	TGTGCCAGCAGTTCGGACAGGGGGACGGATGGCTACACCTTC	CASSSDRGTDGYTF
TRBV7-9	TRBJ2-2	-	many	TGTGCCAGCAGCTTACCCGGGCTCTCCGACGGGGAGCTGTTTTTT	CASSLPGLSDGELFF
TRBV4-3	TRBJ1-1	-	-	TGCGCCAGCAGCCAAGAATTGGAAAGGGACACTGAAGCTTTCTTT	CASSQELERDTEAFF
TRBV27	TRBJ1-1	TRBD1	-	TGTGCCAGCAGTTCCGGGACAGGGTTGAAGACTGAAGCTTTCTTT	CASSSGTGLKTEAFF
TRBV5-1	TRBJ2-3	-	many	TGCGCCAGCAACCACGAGGGAGATACGCAGTATTTT	CASNHEGDTQYF
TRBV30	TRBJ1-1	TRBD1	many	TGTGCCTGGGCCGGACAGGCCCTTCTCACTGAAGCTTTCTTT	CAWAGQALLTEAFF
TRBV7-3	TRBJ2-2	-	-	TGTGCCAGCAGCTTATCCCCCCTGTCCTGGTTGGAGGCGAACACCGGGGAGCTGTTTTTT	CASSLSPLSWLEANTGELFF
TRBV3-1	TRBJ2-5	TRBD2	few	TGTGCCAGCAGCCAAGATGTTACTAGCGGGGGGGGCCTGGAGACCCAGTACTTC	CASSQDVTSGGGLETQYF
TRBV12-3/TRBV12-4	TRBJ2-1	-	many	TGTGCCAGCAGTTTAGTAGGCCCAGACAGGACCTACAATGAGCAGTTCTTC	CASSLVGPDRTYNEQFF
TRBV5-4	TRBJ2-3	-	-	TGTGCCAGCAATTTGGGGGGTTCCCCAGATACGCAGTATTTT	CASNLGGSPDTQYF
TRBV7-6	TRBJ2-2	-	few	TGTGCCAGCAGCTTAGAATTGAGGGCCTCGAACACCGGGGAGCTGTTTTTT	CASSLELRASNTGELFF
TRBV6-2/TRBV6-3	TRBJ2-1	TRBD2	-	TGTGCCATTTCGACACGGGGGGGCGGGAGCGCCTACAATGAGCAGTTCTTC	CAISTRGGGSAYNEQFF
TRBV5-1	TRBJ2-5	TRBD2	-	TGCGCCAGCAGCTTGTCCAACACCCACCTAGCGGAACCAAACGGAGAGACCCAGTACTTC	CASSLSNTHLAEPNGETQYF
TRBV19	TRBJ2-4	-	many	TGTGCCAGTAGTATCGTATTGGGCGGGACCAAAAACATTCAGTACTTC	CASSIVLGGTKNIQYF
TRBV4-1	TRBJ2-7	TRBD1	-	TGCGCCAGCAGCCAGACAGGGTTCTACGAGCAGTACTTC	CASSQTGFYEQYF
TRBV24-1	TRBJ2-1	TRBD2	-	TGTGCCACCAGTGATTTTAGCGGGAGATTTTCCAATGCGCAGTTCTTC	CATSDFSGRFSNAQFF
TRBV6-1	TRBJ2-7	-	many	TGTGCCAGCAGCGATGGTCCCCGCAGGGTAGGCGAGCAGTACTTC	CASSDGPRRVGEQYF
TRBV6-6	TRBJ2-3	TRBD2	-	TGTGCCAGCAGTTACTTTCTAGCGGGGGGAACTGGCACAGATACGCAGTATTTT	CASSYFLAGGTGTDTQYF
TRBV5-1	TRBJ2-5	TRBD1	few	TGCGCCAGCAGCTTGGTGGGACAGATAAAAGAGTCCCAGTACTTC	CASSLVGQIKESQYF